The 24 T cell receptor beta chains below all came from one sample that was sequenced in a study of cytomegalovirus exposure and HLA in healthy donors. The PCR ran on 60 Vbeta and 13 Jbeta primers. Libraries were prepared by immunoSEQ multiplex PCR; TCRdb keeps only in-frame clonotypes and omits some of them. The sample holds fewer than 150,000 clones, 78% seen once. Sequenced: PBMCs. The receptor set was obtained from a male donor in good health and CMV-seronegative.

The sample holds a few counts of this clone. The V gene is TRBV5-6, the J gene TRBJ2-7; TRBD2 is a possible D gene (6 bases). CDR3 length equals 15 residues. V lost 4 bases and J lost 6, with 20 bases in between. Germline lookup yields CDR1 SGHDT and CDR2 YYEEEE. The chain's CDR3 is CASSLYRDFPGEQYF. Written as DNA, the CDR3 is TGTGCCAGCAGCCTATACCGGGACTTTCCTGGCGAGCAGTACTTC.

This rearrangement joins TRBV7-9 to TRBJ1-1; D is unclear. This CDR3 region has 13 residues. The V gene's germline CDR1 is SEHNR and CDR2 FQNEAQ (reference sequence). V was pared by 5 bases and J by 5 bases, with 12 bases between. The CDR3 sequence is CASSPGVRTEAFF. The CDR3 DNA is TGTGCCAGCAGCCCCGGTGTTCGTACTGAAGCTTTCTTT.

The V gene is TRBV11-3, the J gene TRBJ1-1, with a tentative D call TRBD1 (5 bases). V was clipped by 3 bases and J by 4 bases, with 9 bases between them. Germline V gene data show CDR1 as SGHNT and CDR2 as YENEEA. This CDR3 contains 13 residues. The chain's CDR3 is CASSLTEGTEAFF. The CDR3, as DNA: TGTGCCAGCAGCTTGACAGAAGGCACTGAAGCTTTCTTT.

This chain uses TRBV5-1 with TRBJ2-3, with 7 nucleotides matching TRBD2. The CDR3 consists of 16 residues. From germline, CDR1 is SGHRS and CDR2 YFSETQ. With 0 bases clipped from V and 0 bases from J, the junction kept 4 bases outside the gene matches. The CDR3 sequence: CASSLGASGSTDTQYF. The CDR3 DNA reads TGCGCCAGCAGCTTGGGAGCTAGCGGTAGCACAGATACGCAGTATTTT.

The J gene is TRBJ2-1, the V gene TRBV28, with a tentative D call TRBD1 (5 bases). V lost 5 bases to trimming and J lost 0 bases, with 11 bases between them. Germline CDR1 is MDHEN and CDR2 is SYDVKM. CDR3 length equals 15 residues. The CDR3 protein is CASSLTVSSYNEQFF. DNA for the CDR3: TGTGCCAGCAGTCTGACAGTGAGCTCCTACAATGAGCAGTTCTTC.

The V call is TRBV10-3, the J call TRBJ2-5; perhaps TRBD2 as D (5 bases). Trimming removed 2 bases from V and 3 bases from J, with 10 bases in between. The germline gives CDR1 ENHRY, CDR2 SYGVKD. The CDR3 runs to 14 residues. The CDR3 nucleotides read TGTGCCATCAGTGAGGTGCGGGCCAAAGAGACCCAGTACTTC. Protein: CAISEVRAKETQYF.

The chain uses TRBV4-3 and TRBJ2-2, with 9 bases that match TRBD1. Losses at the gene ends were 4 bases for V and 4 bases for J; bases not matched to a gene: 4. The CDR3 loop spans 15 amino acids. The V gene's germline CDR1 is LGHNA and CDR2 YSLEER. CDR3 sequence reads: CASSRDRDVTGELFF. Here the CDR3 DNA reads TGCGCCAGCAGCCGGGACAGGGATGTCACCGGGGAGCTGTTTTTT.

The chain links TRBV27 to TRBJ2-3; D gene uncertain. The germline gives CDR1 MNHEY, CDR2 SMNVEV (reference sequence). Trimming pared 11 bases from V and 5 bases from J, leaving 14 bases between. This CDR3 is built from 12 residues. The CDR3, as DNA: TGTGCCGTAGGTCGGGTGGGAGATACGCAGTATTTT. Its protein is CAVGRVGDTQYF.

This clone has only a few counts. The V call is TRBV6-5, the J call TRBJ1-1, with D possibly being TRBD1 (5 bases). Germline V gene data show CDR1 as MNHEY and CDR2 as SVGAGI. This CDR3 is built from 14 residues. Trimming left V 2 bases short and J 1 base short, with 8 bases between. In nucleotides, the CDR3 is TGTGCCAGCAGTTACGGGGGGACGAACACTGAAGCTTTCTTT. Amino acids: CASSYGGTNTEAFF.

This chain links TRBV11-2 with TRBJ2-5, with TRBD1 as a possible D gene (6 bases). V lost 5 bases and J lost 1, with 11 bases in between. There are 14 residues in the CDR3. From germline, CDR1 is SGHAT and CDR2 FQNNGV. CDR3: CASSRDNGQETQYF. The DNA for the CDR3 is TGTGCCAGCAGCCGGGACAACGGCCAAGAGACCCAGTACTTC.

Only a few counts were recorded for this clone. V usage is TRBV6-1 and J usage is TRBJ1-4; tentatively, D is TRBD1 (6 bases). Germline V lookup: CDR1 MNHNS, CDR2 SASEGT. The CDR3 has 14 amino acids. V was clipped by 6 bases and J by 0 bases, with 8 bases between them. CDR3: CASRQGATNEKLFF. DNA of the CDR3: TGTGCCAGCAGACAGGGAGCAACTAATGAAAAACTGTTTTTT.

V usage is TRBV6-6 and J usage is TRBJ2-3; D is uncertain. There are 14 residues in the CDR3. V was trimmed by 6 bases and J by 2 bases, leaving 12 bases between them. Germline V CDR1 and CDR2: MNHNY, SVGAGI (reference sequence). The CDR3 here is CASRRTIITDTQYF. Here the CDR3 DNA reads TGTGCCAGCAGAAGAACTATCATCACAGATACGCAGTATTTT.

V and J are TRBV10-2 and TRBJ1-1; the match to TRBD1 covers 8 bases. Germline CDR1 reads WSHSY; CDR2 reads SAAADI. V lost 7 bases and J lost 7; bases outside the gene matches: 8. The CDR3 spans 13 residues. The CDR3 protein is CASNRGNFGEAFF. In DNA, the CDR3 is TGCGCCAGCAACAGGGGGAATTTTGGTGAAGCTTTCTTT.

The chain combines TRBV10-1 with TRBJ2-3; a possible D gene is TRBD1 (5 bases). Trimming pared 6 bases from V and 9 bases from J, leaving 16 bases between. CDR1 WNHNN and CDR2 SYGVQD come from the germline V gene (reference sequence). This CDR3 comprises 13 residues. CDR3 nucleotide sequence: TGCGCCAGCAGCTCTAACTCGAAGGGGACGCAGTATTTT. The encoded protein is CASSSNSKGTQYF.

V and J are TRBV5-1 and TRBJ2-5; D is possibly TRBD1 (6 bases). The CDR3 loop spans 13 amino acids. Between the trimmed V and J ends, which lost 2 bases and 5 bases, there was a span of 10 bases. CDR1 and CDR2 from the germline V gene are SGHRS and YFSETQ. The CDR3 nucleotides read TGCGCCAGCAGCTTACAGGGACGGGAGACCCAGTACTTC. Amino acids: CASSLQGRETQYF. The variable domain in full, completed from reference TRBV5-1 and TRBJ2-5, reads KAGVTQTPRYLIKTRGQQVTLSCSPISGHRSVSWYQQTPGQGLQFLFEYFSETQRNKGNFPGRFSGRQFSNSRSEMNVSTLELGDSALYLCASSLQGRETQYFGPGTRLLVL.

This chain links TRBV10-3 with TRBJ2-7; D not certain. V lost 6 bases to trimming and J lost 4 bases, with 7 bases between them. This CDR3 region has 11 residues. In germline, CDR1 is ENHRY, CDR2 SYGVKD. The CDR3 DNA is TGTGCCATCAGGTCAGGTTACGAGCAGTACTTC. Translated, it gives CAIRSGYEQYF.

This clone was observed a single time. The chain combines TRBV11-2 with TRBJ2-3; D is perhaps TRBD2 (5 bases). Trimming removed 5 bases at V and 0 bases at J, with 9 bases between. This CDR3 contains 14 residues. Germline CDR1 and CDR2: SGHAT and FQNNGV. This chain's CDR3 is CASSPGLSTDTQYF. For the CDR3, the DNA is TGTGCCAGCAGCCCTGGACTGAGCACAGATACGCAGTATTTT.

The chain combines TRBV19 with TRBJ1-1; TRBD1 is a possible D gene (5 bases). The CDR3 runs to 10 residues. In germline, CDR1 is LNHDA, CDR2 SQIVND (reference sequence). V was clipped by 7 bases and J by 5 bases, with 5 bases between them. The CDR3 DNA sequence: TGTGCCAGTACAGGGACTGAAGCTTTCTTT. It encodes CASTGTEAFF.

This chain uses TRBV30 with TRBJ2-5, with 7 bases aligning to TRBD1. TRBJ2-7 explains the end of the DNA better; the J call may be wrong. This CDR3 has 14 amino acids. Looked up from germline, CDR1 is GTSNPN and CDR2 is SVGIG (reference sequence). The CDR3 DNA follows: TGTGCCTGGAGTCCGACAGGGTTCTCTGACGAGCAGTACTTC. Translated: CAWSPTGFSDEQYF.

The sample holds a few counts of this clone. V usage is TRBV9 and J usage is TRBJ2-3; 7 bases are a match to TRBD2. The CDR3 sequence is 19 residues long. Looked up from germline, CDR1 is SGDLS and CDR2 is YYNGEE. After removal of 4 bases from V and 8 bases from J, the junction contained 25 bases not matched to a gene. CDR3 sequence (DNA): TGTGCCAGCAGCACCAACTCAACGGACTACCCGGGGGGAACCCTTACGCAGTATTTT. This sequence encodes CASSTNSTDYPGGTLTQYF.

The table lists this clone with a few counts. Here the CDR3 reads CASSPDWGGINTGELFF. Written as DNA, the CDR3 is TGCGCCAGCAGCCCTGACTGGGGCGGAATCAACACCGGGGAGCTGTTTTTT. The chain links TRBV5-1 to TRBJ2-2, with D possibly TRBD1 on 5 matching bases. CDR1 is SGHRS and CDR2 is YFSETQ in the germline V gene. V shed 4 bases and J shed 2 bases, with 18 bases lying between them. The CDR3 contains 17 residues.

The rearrangement joins TRBV4-1 to TRBJ1-2; maybe TRBD1 (5 bases). V was shortened by 4 bases and J by 4 bases, with 16 bases between the two germline ends. Looked up from germline, CDR1 is MGHRA and CDR2 is YSYEKL. The CDR3 contains 15 residues. This chain's CDR3 is CASSPTGGTGYGYTF. The CDR3 coding sequence is TGCGCCAGCAGCCCCACCGGGGGGACCGGCTATGGCTACACCTTC.

This chain connects TRBV7-9 to TRBJ2-3; the match to TRBD1 covers 7 bases. This CDR3 has 14 amino acids. The trim removed 4 bases at V and 4 bases at J, leaving 5 bases unmatched. Germline V CDR1 and CDR2: SEHNR, FQNEAQ (reference sequence). For the CDR3, the DNA is TGTGCCAGCAGCTCGACAGGGTCTGCAGATACGCAGTATTTT. Its translation is CASSSTGSADTQYF.

The rearrangement joins TRBV5-1 to TRBJ1-2; TRBD1 might be the D (6 bases). Trimming shortened V by 3 bases and J by 4 bases, and 16 bases separated the two germline ends. Germline assignment: CDR1 SGHRS and CDR2 YFSETQ. The CDR3 consists of 15 residues. CDR3 loop: CASSSERGGFYGYTF. For the CDR3, the DNA is TGCGCCAGCAGCTCGGAGAGGGGGGGTTTCTATGGCTACACCTTC.